Each of the 17 T cell receptor beta chains below was sequenced from the same sample in a study of OX40 agonist ivuxolimab in advanced cancers. The repertoire was sequenced with immunoSEQ multiplex PCR; TCRdb's copy has only in-frame clones and lacks some. There are over 25,000 clones in the sample; 85% occur only once, and about 44% lies in the top ten. Sample: CD4+ or CD8+ T cells sorted from blood, taken in a trial of the OX40 agonist ivuxolimab. The origin of the receptors is an adult with an advanced solid tumor such as melanoma, head and neck, liver or kidney cancer.

This clone was counted between two and nine times. The CDR3 DNA reads as TGTGCCAGCAGTTTATCGGAGGTCTCCTACGAGCAGTACTTC. Its protein is CASSLSEVSYEQYF. The chain links TRBV27 to TRBJ2-7; perhaps TRBD2 as D (5 bases). Trimming took 0 bases from V and 0 from J, leaving 6 bases between them. The CDR3 has 14 residues. CDR1 is MNHEY and CDR2 is SMNVEV in the germline V gene (reference sequence).

The V and J genes are TRBV28 and TRBJ1-2; no clear D gene. V lost 2 bases and J lost 4, with 11 bases in between. CDR3 length: 14 residues. The germline CDR1 and CDR2 sequences are MDHEN and SYDVKM. For the CDR3, the DNA is TGTGCCAGCAGTTTAAAGAGCGGGTTCTATGGCTACACCTTC. It codes for CASSLKSGFYGYTF.

The V gene is TRBV7-6, the J gene TRBJ2-3, with a tentative D call TRBD2 (7 bases). The CDR3 sequence is 16 residues long. The germline V gene encodes CDR1 SGHVS and CDR2 FNYEAQ. V gave up 2 bases and J gave up 2 bases, with 14 bases separating them. CDR3 in amino acids: CASSLTGRGITDTQYF. Here the CDR3 DNA reads TGTGCCAGCAGCTTAACAGGGCGGGGGATCACAGATACGCAGTATTTT.

This clone has just a few counts. This chain links TRBV7-6 with TRBJ1-5; D might be TRBD1 (6 bases). V was shortened by 5 bases and J by 0 bases, with 8 bases between the two germline ends. CDR3 length: 14 amino acids. CDR1 and CDR2 from the germline V gene are SGHVS and FNYEAQ. The CDR3 DNA reads as TGTGCCAGCAGCACAGGGAATAGCAATCAGCCCCAGCATTTT. Translation: CASSTGNSNQPQHF.

The chain recombines TRBV19 with TRBJ2-7; TRBD2 matches 7 bases. The CDR3 has 16 amino acids. V trimming: 7 bases; J trimming: 2 bases; junction bases outside the gene matches: 14. Germline values: CDR1 LNHDA, CDR2 SQIVND (reference sequence). The CDR3 DNA is TGTGCCAGTAAAGCGGGGTCCACGGGGGAAACCTACGAGCAGTACTTC. This sequence encodes CASKAGSTGETYEQYF.

The genes are TRBV4-1 and TRBJ1-5; 7 bases line up with TRBD1. CDR1 and CDR2 from the germline V gene are MGHRA and YSYEKL. The V segment lost 0 bases and the J segment 6 bases; nucleotides outside the gene matches: 5. The CDR3 covers 15 residues. For the CDR3, the DNA is TGCGCCAGCAGCCAAGAAGACAGGGTGAGTCAGCCCCAGCATTTT. Translating gives CASSQEDRVSQPQHF.

The chain recombines TRBV27 with TRBJ2-1; D is perhaps TRBD1 or TRBD2 (5 bases each). Per the germline V gene, CDR1 is MNHEY and CDR2 is SMNVEV (reference sequence). V was trimmed by 3 bases and J by 8 bases, leaving 8 bases between them. The CDR3 sequence is 12 residues long. The CDR3 loop is CASSLLGDEQFF. For the CDR3, the DNA is TGTGCCAGCAGTTTGCTGGGGGATGAGCAGTTCTTC.

The J gene is TRBJ1-1, the V gene TRBV7-9; D remains unclear. Germline V gene sequence: CDR1 SEHNR, CDR2 FQNEAQ (reference sequence). The CDR3 has 14 amino acids. Trimming pared 3 bases from V and 1 base from J, leaving 9 bases between. For the CDR3, the DNA is TGTGCCAGCAGCTTCCAGTTACGGAACACTGAAGCTTTCTTT. It is translated as CASSFQLRNTEAFF.

The gene calls are TRBV28 and TRBJ1-1; D ambiguous. Germline V gene lookup returns CDR1 MDHEN and CDR2 SYDVKM. V lost 5 bases and J 3 bases, leaving 10 bases between the germline ends. The CDR3 is 13 residues long. The CDR3 nucleotides are TGTGCCAGCAGTGATTGGATGGACACTGAAGCTTTCTTT. This translates into CASSDWMDTEAFF.

This chain links TRBV4-1 with TRBJ1-1, with D possibly matching TRBD1 (5 bases). The CDR3 length is 17 residues. CDR1 and CDR2 (germline): MGHRA, YSYEKL. Trimming stripped 0 bases from V and 4 bases from J, with 18 bases between. The CDR3, as DNA: TGCGCCAGCAGCCAAGATGGGGCAGTGGTTGGTAGCACTGAAGCTTTCTTT. Encoded protein: CASSQDGAVVGSTEAFF.

V gene TRBV6-6 combines with J gene TRBJ1-2; no firm D call. CDR1 and CDR2 (germline): MNHNY, SVGAGI (reference sequence). V was trimmed by 6 bases and J by 8 bases, leaving 19 bases between them. There are 14 residues in the CDR3. CDR3 nucleotide sequence: TGTGCCAGCAGCTCCACGGCCCCGCGGGAGGGCTACACCTTC. Residues: CASSSTAPREGYTF.

This chain connects TRBV6-5 to TRBJ1-6; D remains ambiguous. Deletions cut 2 bases from V and 10 bases from J, with 15 bases between. Germline lookup yields CDR1 MNHEY and CDR2 SVGAGI. The CDR3 totals 15 residues. DNA for the CDR3: TGTGCCAGCAGTTACGCCGCCCCCGGCGTGTCACCCCTCCACTTT. Residues: CASSYAAPGVSPLHF.

V and J are TRBV9 and TRBJ2-7; D gene unclear. This CDR3 contains 11 residues. Trimming took 4 bases from V and 2 from J, leaving 4 bases between them. CDR1 is SGDLS and CDR2 is YYNGEE in the germline V gene. The CDR3 loop is CASSSAYEQYF. The CDR3 DNA is TGTGCCAGCAGCTCCGCCTACGAGCAGTACTTC.

The chain is built from TRBV6-6 and TRBJ1-3; no reliable D call. CDR1 is MNHNY and CDR2 is SVGAGI in the germline V gene (reference sequence). This CDR3 is built from 15 residues. V lost 0 bases and J lost 8, with 14 bases in between. The CDR3 reads CASSYSRGFVDTIYF. DNA of the CDR3: TGTGCCAGCAGTTACTCGAGAGGGTTCGTGGACACCATATATTTT.

Details on this clone: Other DNA sequences in this specimen translate into the identical CDR3. The chain couples TRBV4-1 to TRBJ2-1; 10 nucleotides agree with TRBD2. V was pared by 4 bases and J by 7 bases, with 1 base of the junction left unmatched. CDR1 is MGHRA, CDR2 YSYEKL, per germline. The CDR3 extends over 13 amino acids. The CDR3 protein is CASSPLAGNEQFF. CDR3 nucleotides: TGCGCCAGCAGCCCACTAGCGGGGAATGAGCAGTTCTTC.

This chain uses TRBV21-1 with TRBJ2-1. TRBV21-1 is marked as a pseudogene. The CDR3 runs to 14 residues. CDR3 DNA: TGTGCCAGCAGCAGAACTGGATCCTACAATGAGCAGTTCTTC. This translates into CASSRTGSYNEQFF.

This clone was seen many times. The chain has TRBV30 and TRBJ1-5; D may be TRBD1 (5 bases). CDR1 is GTSNPN, CDR2 SVGIG, per germline (reference sequence). CDR3 length equals 16 residues. With 1 base removed from V and 0 bases from J, the gap between germline ends came to 13 bases. CDR3 bases: TGTGCCTGGAGTGATGGGACGGTGTATAGCAATCAGCCCCAGCATTTT. This sequence encodes CAWSDGTVYSNQPQHF.